The rows below give T cell receptor beta chains drawn from one sample of a study of Ad26.COV2.S vaccination and SARS-CoV-2 variants. Generated by immunoSEQ multiplex PCR, the TCRdb table keeps only in-frame clones and is missing some. This sample has about 420,000 clones, with more than 75% found just once. This specimen was peripheral blood, taken in a trial of Ad26.COV2.S vaccine versus placebo. The receptors shown here come from a person between 18 and 65 years old who received the Ad26.COV2.S COVID-19 vaccine or a placebo. CDR3s include the opening cysteine and the closing phenylalanine or tryptophan. A D gene is named only where the DNA matches it firmly. Expanded clones get a size class; other rows say once, few or many, or leave the size out.

V,D,J,size,length,CDR3,DNA
TRBV18,.,TRBJ2-7,.,13,CASSPGTTYEQYF,TGTGCCAGCTCACCAGGGACCACCTACGAGCAGTACTTC
TRBV6-6,TRBD2,TRBJ2-6,.,20,CASSPRLAGGPFSGANVLTF,TGTGCCAGCAGTCCTCGACTAGCGGGGGGGCCCTTCTCTGGGGCCAACGTCCTGACTTTC
TRBV11-2,TRBD2,TRBJ2-1,.,13,CASSPGLAGEQFF,TGTGCCAGCAGCCCGGGGCTAGCGGGAGAGCAGTTCTTC
TRBV28,.,TRBJ2-5,.,13,CASSLAAQETQYF,TGTGCCAGCAGTTTAGCGGCTCAAGAGACCCAGTACTTC
TRBV6-5,.,TRBJ1-1,.,12,CATLTENTEAFF,TGTGCCACCCTTACAGAGAACACTGAAGCTTTCTTT
TRBV5-1,.,TRBJ1-1,.,16,CASSLLSRNMNTEAFF,TGCGCCAGCAGCTTGTTAAGTCGTAACATGAACACTGAAGCTTTCTTT
TRBV6-5,.,TRBJ2-1,.,11,CASSRDAEQFF,TGTGCCAGCAGCAGGGACGCCGAGCAGTTCTTC
TRBV29-1,.,TRBJ1-5,once,13,CSVGPSNNQPQHF,TGCAGCGTTGGTCCCAGCAACAATCAGCCCCAGCATTTT
TRBV5-8,TRBD2,TRBJ2-4,.,16,CASGEGLRVAKNIQYF,TGTGCCAGTGGGGAGGGTCTGCGCGTAGCCAAAAACATTCAGTACTTC
TRBV7-2,.,TRBJ2-2,once,15,CASSPDLARTGELFF,TGTGCCAGCAGCCCCGACCTAGCGAGAACCGGGGAGCTGTTTTTT
TRBV5-1,.,TRBJ1-6,few,15,CASSYRDGDNSPLHF,TGCGCCAGCAGCTACCGGGACGGGGATAATTCACCCCTCCACTTT
TRBV29-1,TRBD1,TRBJ1-1,.,13,CSVVGTGITEAFF,TGCAGCGTAGTTGGGACAGGGATTACTGAAGCTTTCTTT
TRBV27,.,TRBJ1-5,few,15,CASSSVQGSYQPQHF,TGTGCCAGCAGTTCTGTCCAGGGGTCCTATCAGCCCCAGCATTTT
TRBV27,.,TRBJ2-7,.,14,CASSGRRGQYEQYF,TGTGCCAGCAGTGGGCGGAGGGGTCAATACGAGCAGTACTTC
TRBV7-9,.,TRBJ2-5,.,14,CASSLVSRDETQYF,TGTGCCAGCAGCTTAGTGTCCCGGGATGAGACCCAGTACTTC
TRBV9,TRBD1,TRBJ1-2,.,16,CASSVATQGGHYGYTF,TGTGCCAGCAGCGTAGCAACCCAGGGGGGACACTATGGCTACACCTTC
TRBV19,TRBD2,TRBJ2-2,.,17,CASSNKRTSGETGELFF,TGTGCCAGTAGCAATAAGCGGACTAGCGGGGAAACCGGGGAGCTGTTTTTT
TRBV4-1,.,TRBJ1-4,.,14,CASSQEGTGWKLFF,TGCGCCAGCAGCCAAGAAGGCACAGGGTGGAAACTGTTTTTT
TRBV19,.,TRBJ1-5,.,15,CASSITGYSNQPQHF,TGTGCCAGTAGTATCACCGGGTATAGCAATCAGCCCCAGCATTTT
TRBV18,TRBD2,TRBJ2-3,.,15,CASSPELAGFGTQYF,TGTGCCAGCTCACCAGAGCTAGCGGGGTTCGGCACGCAGTATTTT
TRBV6-5,TRBD2,TRBJ2-1,.,14,CASSPTGGGNEQFF,TGTGCCAGCAGTCCGACAGGCGGGGGGAATGAGCAGTTCTTC
TRBV10-3,.,TRBJ2-7,.,12,CATGDLAYEQYF,TGTGCCACGGGAGACCTCGCCTACGAGCAGTACTTC
TRBV7-3,.,TRBJ2-3,.,15,CASSLYGDDTDTQYF,TGTGCCAGCAGCTTATATGGAGATGACACAGATACGCAGTATTTT
TRBV4-3,TRBD1,TRBJ2-7,.,18,CASSHPPEGTGGYYEQYF,TGCGCCAGCAGCCACCCCCCGGAGGGGACAGGGGGCTACTACGAGCAGTACTTC
TRBV19,.,TRBJ2-1,.,12,CASSMGAGEQFF,TGTGCCAGTAGTATGGGGGCCGGTGAGCAGTTCTTC
TRBV19,.,TRBJ1-5,.,16,CASSIPAGLGNQPQHF,TGTGCCAGTAGTATTCCCGCAGGGTTAGGCAATCAGCCCCAGCATTTT
TRBV19,.,TRBJ2-1,.,16,CASSPRAGQSVHEQFF,TGTGCCAGTAGCCCGAGGGCGGGACAGTCAGTACATGAGCAGTTCTTC